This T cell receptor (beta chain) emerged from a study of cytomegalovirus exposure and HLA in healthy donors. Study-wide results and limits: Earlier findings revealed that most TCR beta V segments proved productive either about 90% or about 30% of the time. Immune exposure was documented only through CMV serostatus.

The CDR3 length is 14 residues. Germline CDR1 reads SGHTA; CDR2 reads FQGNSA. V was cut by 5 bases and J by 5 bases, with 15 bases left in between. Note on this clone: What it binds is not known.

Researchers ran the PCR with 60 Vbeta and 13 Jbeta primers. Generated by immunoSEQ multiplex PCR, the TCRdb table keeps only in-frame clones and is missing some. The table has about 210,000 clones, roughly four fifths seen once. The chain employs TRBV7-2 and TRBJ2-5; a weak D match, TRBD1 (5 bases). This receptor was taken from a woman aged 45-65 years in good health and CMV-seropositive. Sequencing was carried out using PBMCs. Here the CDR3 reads CASSTQALGETQYF. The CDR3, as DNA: TGTGCCAGCAGCACACAGGCGTTAGGGGAGACCCAGTACTTC.